One sample yielded the 32 T cell receptor beta chains listed below, sequenced in a study of blood T cell repertoires in COVID-19 (dated by TCRdb to about 2020). The receptor library was made with the immunoSEQ multiplex PCR assay. The immuneACCESS repertoire file appears here via TCRdb, limited to in-frame rearrangements. These files lack a portion of the clones; in checked studies, under half of the deficit traces to unresolved V genes, and the cause of the others is not known. This sample has around 170,000 clones in its table, and 85% to 95% of those were observed once. The ten largest account for approximately 0.56% of the sample. Sequences were obtained from peripheral blood. These receptors were obtained from a man aged 45-65 years with acute or convalescent COVID-19.

The chain is built from TRBV2 and TRBJ1-5, with D possibly matching TRBD1 (5 bases). The V gene lost 10 bases and the J gene lost 5 bases, with 15 bases spanning the gap. This CDR3 is built from 13 residues. Germline values: CDR1 SNHLY, CDR2 FYNNEI. The chain's CDR3 is CATAQGLDQPQHF. Written as DNA, the CDR3 is TGTGCCACAGCCCAGGGTTTAGATCAGCCCCAGCATTTT.

V gene TRBV7-2 combines with J gene TRBJ2-3; 10 bases line up with TRBD2. Losses at the gene ends were 1 base for V and 5 bases for J; bases not matched to a gene: 3. The CDR3 is 15 amino acids. The germline V gene encodes CDR1 SGHTA and CDR2 FQGNSA. The CDR3 DNA sequence: TGTGCCAGCAGCTTAGGTCAGCGGGGGGGAGATACGCAGTATTTT. This sequence encodes CASSLGQRGGDTQYF. The variable domain in full, completed from reference TRBV7-2 and TRBJ2-3, reads GAGVSQSPSNKVTEKGKDVELRCDPISGHTALYWYRQSLGQGLEFLIYFQGNSAPDKSGLPSDRFSAERTGGSVSTLTIQRTQQEDSAVYLCASSLGQRGGDTQYFGPGTRLTVL.

J is TRBJ1-1 and V is TRBV4-1, with TRBD1 as a possible D gene (5 bases). Germline CDR1 MGHRA, CDR2 YSYEKL. The length of the CDR3 is 15 residues. V was shortened by 1 base and J by 3 bases, with 12 bases between the two germline ends. CDR3 in amino acids: CASSQGPGDDTEAFF. For the CDR3, the DNA is TGCGCCAGCAGCCAAGGTCCGGGGGATGACACTGAAGCTTTCTTT.

The CDR3 DNA sequence: TGTGCCAGCAGCCAAACGACTAGTTTCAACACCGGGGAGCTGTTTTTT. This encodes CASSQTTSFNTGELFF. V usage is TRBV3-1 (or the pseudogene TRBV3-2) and J usage is TRBJ2-2; TRBD2 is a possible D gene (6 bases). The CDR3 covers 16 residues. CDR1 and CDR2 (germline): LGHDT, YNNKEL (reference sequence). The V gene lost 2 bases and the J gene lost 2 bases, with 12 bases spanning the gap.

V gene TRBV27 combines with J gene TRBJ1-4, with 8 bases that match TRBD1. The ends lost 2 bases at V and 8 bases at J; junction bases unmatched: 4. The CDR3 totals 14 residues. The germline V gene has CDR1 MNHEY and CDR2 SMNVEV (reference sequence). The CDR3 DNA follows: TGTGCCAGCAGTTTAACAGGGGGAGGCGAAAAACTGTTTTTT. This encodes CASSLTGGGEKLFF. The entire variable domain, with the rest obtained from reference TRBV27 and TRBJ1-4, is as follows: EAQVTQNPRYLITVTGKKLTVTCSQNMNHEYMSWYRQDPGLGLRQIYYSMNVEVTDKGDVPEGYKVSRKEKRNFPLILESPSPNQTSLYFCASSLTGGGEKLFFGSGTQLSVL.

V usage is TRBV12-3 or TRBV12-4 and J usage is TRBJ2-7, with D tentatively TRBD1 (5 bases). The CDR3 is 13 amino acids. V was pared by 4 bases and J by 0 bases, with 7 bases between. The CDR3 nucleotides are TGTGCCAGCAGTTCCGACAGCTCCTACGAGCAGTACTTC. Encoded protein: CASSSDSSYEQYF.

The V gene is TRBV4-2, the J gene TRBJ1-3; D remains ambiguous. Germline V gene lookup returns CDR1 LGHNA and CDR2 YNFKEQ. V was shortened by 0 bases and J by 0 bases, with 12 bases between the two germline ends. The length of the CDR3 is 17 residues. As DNA, the CDR3 is TGTGCCAGCAGCCAAGATTGGGGAGGAAACTCTGGAAACACCATATATTTT. Translating gives CASSQDWGGNSGNTIYF.

J is TRBJ2-7 and V is TRBV30; 7 bases line up with TRBD2. Germline loops: CDR1 GTSNPN, CDR2 SVGIG (reference sequence). This CDR3 contains 15 residues. Trimming cost V 4 bases and J 0 bases; bases outside gene matches: 9. This CDR3 is CAWTKYGRSSYEQYF. CDR3 DNA: TGTGCCTGGACCAAATACGGGAGGAGCTCCTACGAGCAGTACTTC.

This rearrangement joins TRBV6-5 to TRBJ1-6; TRBD1 aligns across 7 bases. The CDR3 loop spans 12 amino acids. Looked up from germline, CDR1 is MNHEY and CDR2 is SVGAGI. The junction had 6 bases not matched to a gene; V was cut back by 5 bases and J by 14 bases. The CDR3 coding sequence is TGTGCCAGCAGTCACACAGGGGAGTCCCTCCACTTT. Protein sequence: CASSHTGESLHF.

The chain has TRBV3-1 (or the pseudogene TRBV3-2) and TRBJ2-2; D is uncertain. This CDR3 comprises 12 residues. Trimming removed 1 base from V and 11 bases from J, with 8 bases in between. From germline, CDR1 is LGHDT and CDR2 YNNKEL (reference sequence). CDR3 residues: CASSQGRFELFF. CDR3 nucleotides: TGTGCCAGCAGCCAAGGCAGGTTTGAGCTGTTTTTT.

This clone was detected only once. The gene calls are TRBV24-1 and TRBJ2-3; 9 bases are a match to TRBD2. V lost 8 bases and J lost 4; bases outside the gene matches: 9. The CDR3 totals 15 residues. Germline V gene data show CDR1 as KGHDR and CDR2 as SFDVKD. The CDR3 sequence is CATTDTSGSADTQYF. The CDR3 DNA reads TGTGCCACCACCGACACTAGCGGGTCCGCAGATACGCAGTATTTT.

The V and J genes are TRBV14 and TRBJ2-1, with D possibly being TRBD2 (5 bases). Germline V lookup: CDR1 SGHDN, CDR2 FVKESK. The CDR3 is 16 amino acids. The V and J ends lost 1 base and 6 bases respectively, with 16 bases between them. This chain's CDR3 is CASSQVGGGVSNEQFF. The CDR3 DNA is TGTGCCAGCAGCCAAGTAGGAGGTGGGGTAAGCAATGAGCAGTTCTTC.

The chain recombines TRBV3-1 (or the pseudogene TRBV3-2) with TRBJ2-7, with a tentative D call TRBD2 (6 bases). This CDR3 has 16 amino acids. Trimming took off 4 bases at V and 0 bases at J, with 16 bases between the two ends. Germline CDR1 reads LGHDT; CDR2 reads YNNKEL (reference sequence). This CDR3 is CASSPYTSGLSYEQYF. The CDR3 DNA reads TGTGCCAGCAGCCCGTATACGAGCGGGCTCTCCTACGAGCAGTACTTC.

This clone was picked up a small number of times. This chain uses TRBV4-1 with TRBJ2-7; 9 positions agree with TRBD2. The length of the CDR3 is 17 residues. V trimming: 4 bases; J trimming: 5 bases; junction bases outside the gene matches: 15. Germline V gives CDR1 MGHRA, CDR2 YSYEKL. In DNA form, the CDR3 reads TGCGCCAGCAGCCCTGTCCCGGGACTAGCACGACGGGACGAGCAGTACTTC. Protein sequence: CASSPVPGLARRDEQYF.

This chain connects TRBV27 to TRBJ2-1; 9 bases line up with TRBD2. The CDR3 is 18 residues long. Germline-derived CDR1 and CDR2 are MNHEY and SMNVEV (reference sequence). Trimming at V came to 8 bases and at J to 5 bases, leaving 19 bases not matched to a gene. Written as DNA, the CDR3 is TGTGCCAGCCTCAGCGGGGGGCTGATGGAGGGCCTTAACAATGAGCAGTTCTTC. It translates to CASLSGGLMEGLNNEQFF.

The chain couples TRBV5-6 to TRBJ2-5, with unresolved D. V shed 0 bases and J shed 0 bases, with 3 bases lying between them. The CDR3 contains 13 residues. Germline lookup yields CDR1 SGHDT and CDR2 YYEEEE. In DNA, the CDR3 is TGTGCCAGCAGCTTGGACAACCAAGAGACCCAGTACTTC. This translates into CASSLDNQETQYF.

Only one count was recorded for this clone. This sequence joins TRBV28 and TRBJ2-5; TRBD2 agrees at 8 bases. Germline V gene lookup returns CDR1 MDHEN and CDR2 SYDVKM. This CDR3 is built from 16 residues. The V and J ends lost 5 bases and 5 bases, in that order; junction bases with no gene match: 13. CDR3 nucleotides: TGTGCCAGCAGTCCCGGGGGGGGAATAATGGTTGAGACCCAGTACTTC. Encoded protein: CASSPGGGIMVETQYF.

The gene calls are TRBV28 and TRBJ1-1; D possibly corresponds to TRBD1 (6 bases). Germline V lookup: CDR1 MDHEN, CDR2 SYDVKM. The CDR3 has 14 amino acids. V was trimmed by 2 bases and J by 0 bases, leaving 7 bases between them. As DNA, the CDR3 is TGTGCCAGCAGTTTAGACAGGATGAACACTGAAGCTTTCTTT. Its translation is CASSLDRMNTEAFF.

The rearrangement joins TRBV7-2 to TRBJ1-6; D gene uncertain. CDR3 size: 18 residues. Trimming left V 0 bases short and J 7 bases short, with 19 bases between. The V gene's germline CDR1 is SGHTA and CDR2 FQGNSA. The CDR3 DNA reads TGTGCCAGCAGCTTAGCGGGGAGGGTCCCGATGCGGAATTCACCCCTCCACTTT. Amino acid sequence: CASSLAGRVPMRNSPLHF.

This clone has just one count. The chain recombines TRBV9 with TRBJ2-3, with D uncertain. Germline loops: CDR1 SGDLS, CDR2 YYNGEE. Trimming took 1 base from V and 3 from J, leaving 9 bases between them. The CDR3 length is 14 residues. CDR3 loop: CASSVSPFTDTQYF. In DNA, the CDR3 is TGTGCCAGCAGCGTAAGCCCGTTTACAGATACGCAGTATTTT.

This sequence joins TRBV9 and TRBJ2-1; 8 bases agree with TRBD2. Germline V gene sequence: CDR1 SGDLS, CDR2 YYNGEE. V lost 4 bases and J lost 4; bases outside the gene matches: 7. This CDR3 comprises 15 residues. Here the CDR3 DNA reads TGTGCCAGCAGCACAGTGGCTAGCGGGTACAATGAGCAGTTCTTC. This codes for CASSTVASGYNEQFF.

This chain links TRBV27 with TRBJ1-4, with D possibly being TRBD1 (5 bases). The germline V and J ends were trimmed by 5 bases and 4 bases, with 17 bases remaining between them. This CDR3 region has 16 residues. The germline gives CDR1 MNHEY, CDR2 SMNVEV (reference sequence). The CDR3 loop is CASSAGVTVYNEKLFF. Here the CDR3 DNA reads TGTGCCAGCAGTGCGGGGGTAACAGTCTATAATGAAAAACTGTTTTTT.

This rearrangement joins TRBV4-1 to TRBJ1-5; D uncertain. The CDR3 covers 14 residues. Per the germline V gene, CDR1 is MGHRA and CDR2 is YSYEKL. Trimming stripped 3 bases from V and 8 bases from J, with 14 bases between. The CDR3 nucleotides are TGCGCCAGCAGCCATATAAGTTTCGGGGAGCCCCAGCATTTT. Translating it yields CASSHISFGEPQHF.

This sequence joins TRBV7-2 and TRBJ2-5; D perhaps matches TRBD1 (7 bases). The CDR3 has 17 residues. Germline values: CDR1 SGHTA, CDR2 FQGNSA. V lost 2 bases and J lost 1, with 17 bases in between. The CDR3 sequence is CASSLRRGRLFQETQYF. The CDR3, as DNA: TGTGCCAGCAGCTTAAGGAGGGGGCGGCTATTCCAAGAGACCCAGTACTTC. The complete variable domain, with remaining parts taken from reference TRBV7-2 and TRBJ2-5, reads GAGVSQSPSNKVTEKGKDVELRCDPISGHTALYWYRQSLGQGLEFLIYFQGNSAPDKSGLPSDRFSAERTGGSVSTLTIQRTQQEDSAVYLCASSLRRGRLFQETQYFGPGTRLLVL.

About this clone: Other nucleotide sequences from this sample produce the same CDR3. The chain has TRBV9 and TRBJ1-3; no reliable D call. With 4 bases removed from V and 0 bases from J, the gap between germline ends came to 14 bases. This CDR3 is 16 amino acids long. Germline assignment: CDR1 SGDLS and CDR2 YYNGEE. The CDR3 protein is CASSPSRGSSGNTIYF. The CDR3 region has the DNA TGTGCCAGCAGCCCTAGCCGAGGCAGCTCTGGAAACACCATATATTTT.

This chain uses TRBV27 with TRBJ1-5; 7 nucleotides align to TRBD1. The germline gives CDR1 MNHEY, CDR2 SMNVEV (reference sequence). The J segment lost 7 bases and the V segment lost 5 bases, leaving 8 bases of the junction unmatched. The CDR3 runs 14 residues. The CDR3 DNA sequence: TGTGCCAGCAGTACCCGACAGGGTAGGCAGCCCCAGCATTTT. It yields the protein CASSTRQGRQPQHF.

CDR3 residues: CASSFDPLEGGYTF. In DNA form, the CDR3 reads TGCGCCAGCAGCTTCGACCCTCTGGAGGGCGGCTACACCTTC. The chain combines TRBV5-1 with TRBJ1-2; D is unclear. This CDR3 is 14 amino acids long. CDR1 and CDR2 (germline): SGHRS, YFSETQ. V was pared by 2 bases and J by 8 bases, with 16 bases between. Full variable domain (missing parts from reference TRBV5-1 and TRBJ1-2): KAGVTQTPRYLIKTRGQQVTLSCSPISGHRSVSWYQQTPGQGLQFLFEYFSETQRNKGNFPGRFSGRQFSNSRSEMNVSTLELGDSALYLCASSFDPLEGGYTFGSGTRLTVV.

This chain joins TRBV7-6 and TRBJ2-5, with 10 nucleotides matching TRBD2. The CDR3 extends over 16 amino acids. With V trimmed by 6 bases and J by 2 bases, 9 bases remained unmatched. The germline V gene has CDR1 SGHVS and CDR2 FNYEAQ. The CDR3 reads CASRQRLAGKQETQYF. The CDR3 nucleotides are TGTGCCAGCAGACAAAGACTAGCGGGTAAACAAGAGACCCAGTACTTC.

The chain joins TRBV7-9 to TRBJ2-2, with D uncertain. Trimming shortened V by 4 bases and J by 3 bases, and 9 bases separated the two germline ends. CDR3 length: 14 residues. Germline V gives CDR1 SEHNR, CDR2 FQNEAQ (reference sequence). CDR3: CASSSGSYTGELFF. The DNA of the CDR3 is TGTGCCAGCAGCTCCGGGTCCTACACCGGGGAGCTGTTTTTT.

This chain links TRBV7-3 with TRBJ2-1, with 7 bases matching TRBD1. Unmatched junction bases numbered 3, after V lost 4 bases and J lost 0 bases. This CDR3 region has 15 residues. From germline, CDR1 is SGHTA and CDR2 FQGTGA. CDR3 DNA: TGTGCCAGCAGCTCCGCAGGGGGCTCCTACAATGAGCAGTTCTTC. Its protein product is CASSSAGGSYNEQFF.

The V gene is TRBV19, the J gene TRBJ1-2; unclear D gene. V gave up 3 bases and J gave up 5 bases, with 19 bases separating them. This CDR3 spans 16 amino acids. Germline loops: CDR1 LNHDA, CDR2 SQIVND (reference sequence). CDR3 DNA sequence: TGTGCCAGTAGTATTTCGGCCCGGGGTTATTATTATGGCTACACCTTC. It translates to CASSISARGYYYGYTF.

This rearrangement joins TRBV7-9 to TRBJ2-2; maybe TRBD1 (6 bases). There are 14 residues in the CDR3. V was cut by 5 bases and J by 5 bases, with 12 bases left in between. The germline V gene has CDR1 SEHNR and CDR2 FQNEAQ (reference sequence). The CDR3 spells CASSPGTSTGELFF. Here the CDR3 DNA reads TGTGCCAGCAGCCCCGGGACAAGTACCGGGGAGCTGTTTTTT.